The TCR beta chain under discussion was sequenced for a study of kidney transplant recipient with SARS-CoV-2 infection. This CDR3 comprises 13 residues. V was clipped by 4 bases and J by 0 bases, with 5 bases between them. CDR1 and CDR2 from the germline V gene are MRHNA and SNTAGT. In TCRdb, the reads were re-called with MiXCR into one record per CDR3 protein. The data show under 250,000 distinct CDR3 sequences, with about 30% seen just once and about 7% held by the top ten. This clonotype occurred a few times. This specimen consisted of a blood sample, obtained at baseline and between days 110 and 120 from a kidney transplant recipient. The V call is TRBV6-4, the J call TRBJ2-3; D gene ambiguous. This clonotype originated in a male patient aged 30 to 39 who had COVID-19 and was a kidney transplant recipient. Some T cells may arise from the graft donor. In DNA form, the CDR3 reads TGTGCCAGCAGTGGATCTAGCACAGATACGCAGTATTTT. Translation gives CASSGSSTDTQYF.